The source of this T cell receptor (beta chain) is a study of blood T cell repertoires in COVID-19 (dated by TCRdb to about 2020). General notes on the study: Samples covering the acute and convalescent phases of COVID-19 were provided by collaborators in the United States, Italy and Spain. The dataset comprised deeply sampled blood TCRbeta repertoires from subjects exposed to, actively infected with, or recovered from COVID-19. HLA class I and class II types, where available, came from metadata supplied by the sample provider rather than from assay-based typing. A de-identified subject ID, COVID-19 status, age in years and sex were almost always included in the sample metadata. The repertoires were released in a freely available public database meant as a resource for research on the immune response to SARS-CoV-2. Samples came from the ongoing ImmuneRACE study (first 160 participants) plus 1,254 subjects from 6 global collaborators. The prospective study material was composed of cDNA or gDNA derived from T cells, B-cell-depleted T cells, or PBMCs. General findings and caveats noted by the study authors: The amount of clinical and demographic metadata varied by source and participant and was provided uncurated.

The immunoSEQ Assay, a bias-controlled multiplex PCR, was used to amplify TCRbeta CDR3 regions from genomic DNA. Turning to the authors' computational methods: Nucleated cell counts per sample were estimated from amplification of reference gene primers within the assay. Sequence reads were collapsed and filtered to measure the absolute abundance of every unique TCRbeta CDR3 rearrangement. For each sample, productive Simpson clonality was calculated as the square root of Simpson's diversity index over productive rearrangements. TCRdb's version of the immuneACCESS table is confined to in-frame rearrangements and falls short of the full clone set. An unresolved V gene accounts for under half of the shortfall where checked; the remainder is of unknown origin. The V and J calls and clone size come from that table; D and trimming were worked out from the DNA. Present in this sample are roughly 150,000 clones, approximately 84% of which were seen just once. Together, the top ten hold 11% of the sample.

As concerns this clone: Its recognized antigen is unknown. No base quality values were provided; no much bigger clone lies one nucleotide off.

Collaborating institutions collected whole blood in K2EDTA tubes following their own protocols. For TCRbeta analysis, collaborators shipped samples as frozen whole blood, isolated PBMCs, or DNA extracted from either of those sample types. Sequenced material: peripheral blood. This TCR came from a man in his 70s with active or convalescent COVID-19.

The CDR3 region: CASSLGTGTVKNIQYF. DNA sequence: TGTGCCAGCAGCTTGGGAACAGGGACGGTCAAAAACATTCAGTACTTC. This chain joins TRBV5-8 to TRBJ2-4; D gene: possibly TRBD1, on 6 matching bases. The CDR3 runs 16 residues from the cysteine to the phenylalanine. The read is trimmed to its CDR3 DNA, 48 bases read in frame from base 1. From the germline V gene, CDR1 is SGHTS and CDR2 is YDEGEE. V lost 0 bases and J lost 3 bases; the stretch between them is 13 bases long.